Here is one T cell receptor (beta chain) with its context. In the original workflow: The authors estimated nucleated cell counts from reference gene primer amplification. Measured with immunoSEQ multiplex PCR; TCRdb has only the in-frame clones, and not every one. The DNA gave D and trimming, while V, J and clone size come from that table. This table has a few hundred thousand clones, 92% appearing once. Participants spanned ages about 18 to 100 years and resided in roughly 22 US areas. The sample comes from a study of blood T cell repertoires in COVID-19. Study as a whole: PBMCs, B-cell-depleted T cells, or T cells were the source of the cDNA or gDNA that made up the material.

The CDR3 has 13 amino acids. Trimming took 4 bases from V and 6 from J; bases not matched to a gene: 2. Germline loops: CDR1 MNHEY, CDR2 SMNVEV (reference sequence). Sample: PBMCs or T cells enriched from blood (not recorded which). This sequence joins TRBV27 and TRBJ2-7; 11 positions agree with TRBD1. The clonotype was recovered from a woman aged 25 to 39 who had recovered from COVID-19. DNA of the CDR3: TGTGCCAGCAGTTGGGGACAGGGGGGCGAGCAGTACTTC. This gives the protein CASSWGQGGEQYF.